This note documents a single TCR beta chain sequence. Its target is unknown. An end of the junction differs from the germline gene, which may be a read error. TCRdb reprocessed the reads with MiXCR, giving one entry per CDR3 protein. The table lists 350,000 to 450,000 distinct CDR3 sequences, roughly 20% of them singletons. This CDR3 contains 10 residues. Per germline, CDR1 DFQATT and CDR2 SNEGSKA (reference sequence). This entry belongs to a study of T cell repertoires in cytomegalovirus infection. About the study: Through public TCR beta signatures, both CMV infection and matching HLA type were indicated.

General observations from the study: Dominating the ex vivo response were TCR beta clonotypes that were CMV-specific and HLA-C-restricted.

The J gene is TRBJ2-7, the V gene TRBV20-1, with TRBD1 matching 7 bases. This TCR derives from a human donor in good health (CMV status not recorded). Some clones in this sample may be carry-over from other donors' samples. Sequencing was done on a sample of PBMCs. CDR3 amino acids: CSARARDSCF. CDR3 bases: TGCAGTGCTAGGGCCCGGGACAGTTGTTTC.